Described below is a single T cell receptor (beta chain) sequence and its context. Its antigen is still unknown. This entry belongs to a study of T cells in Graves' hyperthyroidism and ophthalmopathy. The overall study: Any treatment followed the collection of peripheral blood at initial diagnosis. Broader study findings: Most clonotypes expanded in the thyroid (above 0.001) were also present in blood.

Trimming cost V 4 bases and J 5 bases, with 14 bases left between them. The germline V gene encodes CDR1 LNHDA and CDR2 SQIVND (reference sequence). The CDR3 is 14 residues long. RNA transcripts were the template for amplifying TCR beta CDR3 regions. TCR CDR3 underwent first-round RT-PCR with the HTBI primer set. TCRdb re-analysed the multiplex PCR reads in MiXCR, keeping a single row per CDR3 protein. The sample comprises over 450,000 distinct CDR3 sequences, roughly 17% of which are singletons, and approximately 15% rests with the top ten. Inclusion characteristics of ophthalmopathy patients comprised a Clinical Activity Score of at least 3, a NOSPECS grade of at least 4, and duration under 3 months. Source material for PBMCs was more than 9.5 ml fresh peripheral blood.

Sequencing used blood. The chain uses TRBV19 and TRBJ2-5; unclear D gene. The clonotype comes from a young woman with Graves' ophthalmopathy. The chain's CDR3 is CASSTPDGEETQYF. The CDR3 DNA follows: TGTGCCAGTAGTACCCCCGATGGTGAGGAGACCCAGTACTTC.